This T cell receptor (beta chain) was captured in a study of T cell responses to AZD1222 COVID-19 vaccine. Repertoires were generated with immunoSEQ multiplex PCR, while TCRdb's copy carries only in-frame clones and drops some. The sample gives about 140,000 clones, about 91% of which show up once; roughly 4.7% is in the top ten. Trimming shortened V by 0 bases and J by 2 bases, and 11 bases separated the two germline ends. Germline CDR1 is LGHDT and CDR2 is YNNKEL (reference sequence). The CDR3 runs 16 residues. The chain carries TRBV3-1 (or the pseudogene TRBV3-2) and TRBJ1-3; the D is unclear. This material consisted of peripheral blood, taken on day 0 of AZD1222 vaccination. The receptor comes from an adult in good health. CDR3 sequence: CASSQDWRSPGNTIYF. The DNA for the CDR3 is TGTGCCAGCAGCCAAGATTGGCGTTCACCTGGAAACACCATATATTTT.